The next 7 T cell receptor beta chains were all read from a single sample in a study of cytomegalovirus exposure and HLA in healthy donors. The PCR was carried out with 60 Vbeta primers and 13 Jbeta primers. Clones were read by immunoSEQ multiplex PCR, and TCRdb kept only the in-frame ones, dropping some. Seen here are under 200,000 clones, 77% observed once, and the top ten hold roughly 1.5%. Sequencing was done on a sample of PBMCs. The origin of the receptors is a woman in her twenties or thirties in good health and CMV-seronegative.

The chain recombines TRBV13 with TRBJ1-4; the D gene is possibly TRBD1 (6 bases). CDR3 length equals 14 residues. The germline CDR1 and CDR2 sequences are PRHDT and FYEKMQ (reference sequence). Between the trimmed V and J ends, which lost 5 bases and 5 bases, there was a span of 12 bases. DNA for the CDR3: TGTGCCAGCAGCCTTGGACAGAGGAATGAAAAACTGTTTTTT. It encodes CASSLGQRNEKLFF.

The V gene is TRBV5-1, the J gene TRBJ2-5; no definite D call. Germline V gene sequence: CDR1 SGHRS, CDR2 YFSETQ. V was trimmed by 0 bases and J by 5 bases, leaving 14 bases between them. CDR3 length equals 15 residues. CDR3 loop: CASSLAAVIGETQYF. DNA of the CDR3: TGCGCCAGCAGCTTGGCCGCGGTGATCGGGGAGACCCAGTACTTC.

In this sample, this clone turned up a few times. The CDR3 DNA reads as TGTGCCAGCAGCTTATCATCCGGGGCCAACGTCCTGACTTTC. It codes for CASSLSSGANVLTF. This chain uses TRBV7-2 with TRBJ2-6; D unclear. CDR1 is SGHTA, CDR2 FQGNSA, per germline. Trimming stripped 2 bases from V and 4 bases from J, with 6 bases between. This CDR3 spans 14 amino acids. Looking up the rest from reference TRBV7-2 and TRBJ2-6 gives the full variable domain: GAGVSQSPSNKVTEKGKDVELRCDPISGHTALYWYRQSLGQGLEFLIYFQGNSAPDKSGLPSDRFSAERTGGSVSTLTIQRTQQEDSAVYLCASSLSSGANVLTFGAGSRLTVL.

This clone was found a few times. The V and J genes are TRBV2 and TRBJ2-6; TRBD2 might be the D (6 bases). The germline V and J ends were trimmed by 3 bases and 1 base, with 22 bases remaining between them. Per germline, CDR1 SNHLY and CDR2 FYNNEI. The CDR3 is 20 residues long. CDR3 region: CASSEYSRTGGSSGANVLTF. The CDR3 bases are TGTGCCAGCAGTGAGTATTCGAGAACAGGAGGGAGTTCTGGGGCCAACGTCCTGACTTTC.

V usage is TRBV30 and J usage is TRBJ1-1, with 9 bases lining up with TRBD1. Looked up from germline, CDR1 is GTSNPN and CDR2 is SVGIG (reference sequence). V lost 5 bases to trimming and J lost 4 bases; unmatched junction nucleotides: 5. The CDR3 has 13 amino acids. CDR3 sequence: CAWSNRGPTEAFF. The CDR3 bases are TGTGCCTGGTCGAACAGGGGGCCCACTGAAGCTTTCTTT.

This clone was observed a single time. The J gene is TRBJ2-1, the V gene TRBV4-1; 7 nucleotides align to TRBD2. Trimming cost V 0 bases and J 11 bases; bases outside gene matches: 10. The CDR3 has 15 amino acids. Germline V CDR1 and CDR2: MGHRA, YSYEKL. CDR3 in amino acids: CASSQEGAGVMKQFF. CDR3 sequence (DNA): TGCGCCAGCAGCCAAGAAGGGGCGGGGGTTATGAAGCAGTTCTTC.

The chain employs TRBV9 and TRBJ2-3; 9 positions match TRBD2. V lost 3 bases, J lost 3 bases, and 11 bases stayed unmatched. The CDR3 is 17 residues long. Looked up from germline, CDR1 is SGDLS and CDR2 is YYNGEE. The CDR3 DNA sequence: TGTGCCAGCAGCGCACTAAAGGGGCGGGGGGGAACAGATACGCAGTATTTT. Amino acids: CASSALKGRGGTDTQYF.